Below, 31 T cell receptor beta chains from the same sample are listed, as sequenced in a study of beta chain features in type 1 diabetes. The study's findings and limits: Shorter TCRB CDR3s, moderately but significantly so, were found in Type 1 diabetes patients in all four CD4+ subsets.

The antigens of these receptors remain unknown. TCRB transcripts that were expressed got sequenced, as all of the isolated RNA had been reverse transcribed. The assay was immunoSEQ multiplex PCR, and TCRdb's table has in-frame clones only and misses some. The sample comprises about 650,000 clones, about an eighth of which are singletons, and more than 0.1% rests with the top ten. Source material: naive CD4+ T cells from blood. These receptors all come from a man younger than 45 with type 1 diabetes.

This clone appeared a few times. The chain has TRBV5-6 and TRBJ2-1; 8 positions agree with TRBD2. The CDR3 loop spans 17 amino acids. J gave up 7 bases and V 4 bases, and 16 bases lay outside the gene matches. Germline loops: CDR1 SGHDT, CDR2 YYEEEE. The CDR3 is CASSPRAGGLGKNEQFF. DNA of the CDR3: TGTGCCAGCAGCCCCCGGGCGGGGGGATTGGGAAAGAATGAGCAGTTCTTC.

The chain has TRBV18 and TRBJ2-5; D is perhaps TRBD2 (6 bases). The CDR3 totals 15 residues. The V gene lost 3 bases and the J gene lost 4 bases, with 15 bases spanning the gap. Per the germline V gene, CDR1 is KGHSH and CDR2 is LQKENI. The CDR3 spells CASSPVEGSGETQYF. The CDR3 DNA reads TGTGCCAGCTCACCGGTGGAGGGGAGCGGAGAGACCCAGTACTTC.

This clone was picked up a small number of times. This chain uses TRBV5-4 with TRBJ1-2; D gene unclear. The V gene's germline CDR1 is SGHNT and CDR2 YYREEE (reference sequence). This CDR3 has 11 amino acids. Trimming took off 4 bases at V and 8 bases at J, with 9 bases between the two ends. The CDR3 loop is CASSAQRGYTF. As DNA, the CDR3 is TGTGCCAGCAGCGCTCAGCGCGGCTACACCTTC. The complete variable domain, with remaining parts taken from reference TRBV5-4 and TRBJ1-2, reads ETGVTQSPTHLIKTRGQQVTLRCSSQSGHNTVSWYQQALGQGPQFIFQYYREEENGRGNFPPRFSGLQFPNYSSELNVNALELDDSALYLCASSAQRGYTFGSGTRLTVV.

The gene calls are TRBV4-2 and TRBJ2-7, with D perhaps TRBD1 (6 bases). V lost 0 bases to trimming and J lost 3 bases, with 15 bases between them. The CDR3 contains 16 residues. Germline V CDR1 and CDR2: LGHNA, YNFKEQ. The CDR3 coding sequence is TGTGCCAGCAGCCAAGACCCAAAGGGGGAACACTACGAGCAGTACTTC. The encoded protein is CASSQDPKGEHYEQYF.

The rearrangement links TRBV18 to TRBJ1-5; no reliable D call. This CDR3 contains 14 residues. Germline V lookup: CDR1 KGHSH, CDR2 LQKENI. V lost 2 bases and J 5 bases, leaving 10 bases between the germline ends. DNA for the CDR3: TGTGCCAGCTCACCAGGCGGCGAGGATCAGCCCCAGCATTTT. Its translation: CASSPGGEDQPQHF.

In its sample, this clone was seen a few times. The CDR3 DNA is TGTGCCAGCAGGGGACAGGACGCCCGTTCCTACAATGAGCAGTTCTTC. Translated: CASRGQDARSYNEQFF. V is TRBV19 and J is TRBJ2-1; TRBD1 matches 8 bases. Germline assignment: CDR1 LNHDA and CDR2 SQIVND (reference sequence). The CDR3 is 16 amino acids. The junction had 11 bases not matched to a gene; V was cut back by 9 bases and J by 1 base.

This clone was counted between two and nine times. The CDR3 sequence: CAVRPQGASNQPQHF. CDR3 nucleotides: TGTGCCGTGCGCCCCCAGGGGGCTTCAAATCAGCCCCAGCATTTT. This chain connects TRBV19 to TRBJ1-5, with TRBD1 matching 8 bases. CDR1 LNHDA and CDR2 SQIVND come from the germline V gene (reference sequence). Trimming took 11 bases from V and 4 from J; bases not matched to a gene: 13. The CDR3 sequence is 15 residues long. The variable domain in full, completed from reference TRBV19 and TRBJ1-5, reads DGGITQSPKYLFRKEGQNVTLSCEQNLNHDAMYWYRQDPGQGLRLIYYSQIVNDFQKGDIAEGYSVSREKKESFPLTVTSAQKNPTAFYLCAVRPQGASNQPQHFGDGTRLSIL.

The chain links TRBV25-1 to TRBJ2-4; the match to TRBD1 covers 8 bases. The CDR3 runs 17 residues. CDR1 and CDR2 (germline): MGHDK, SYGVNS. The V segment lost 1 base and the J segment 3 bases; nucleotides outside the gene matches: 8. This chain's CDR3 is CASSESLQGGIKNIQYF. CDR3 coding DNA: TGTGCCAGCAGTGAATCTCTACAGGGGGGTATCAAAAACATTCAGTACTTC.

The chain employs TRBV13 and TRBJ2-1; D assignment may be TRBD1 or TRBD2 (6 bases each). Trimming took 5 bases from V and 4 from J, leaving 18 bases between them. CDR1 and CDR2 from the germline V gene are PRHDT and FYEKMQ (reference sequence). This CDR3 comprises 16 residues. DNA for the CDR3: TGTGCCAGCAGCCAAGGAAAGGGGGGCCTTTACAATGAGCAGTTCTTC. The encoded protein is CASSQGKGGLYNEQFF.

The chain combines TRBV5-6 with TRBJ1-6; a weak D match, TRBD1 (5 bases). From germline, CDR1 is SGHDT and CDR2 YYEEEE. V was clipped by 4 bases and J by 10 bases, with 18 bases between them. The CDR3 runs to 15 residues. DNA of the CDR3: TGTGCCAGCAGCGGAGGGACCCTTCTGGGGTCACCCCTCCACTTT. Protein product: CASSGGTLLGSPLHF.

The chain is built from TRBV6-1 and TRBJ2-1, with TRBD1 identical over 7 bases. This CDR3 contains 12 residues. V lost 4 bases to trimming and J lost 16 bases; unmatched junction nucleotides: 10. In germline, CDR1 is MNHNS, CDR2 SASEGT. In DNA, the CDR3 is TGTGCCAGCAGTGGCGACAGGGTGAATTTTTTCTTC. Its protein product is CASSGDRVNFFF.

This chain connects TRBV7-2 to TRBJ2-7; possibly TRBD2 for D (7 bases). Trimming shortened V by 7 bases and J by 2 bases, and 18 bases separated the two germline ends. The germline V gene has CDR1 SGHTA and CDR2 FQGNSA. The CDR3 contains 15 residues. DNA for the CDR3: TGTGCCAGCATCAAAACGGCGGGGGCCGCCTACGAGCAGTACTTC. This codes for CASIKTAGAAYEQYF.

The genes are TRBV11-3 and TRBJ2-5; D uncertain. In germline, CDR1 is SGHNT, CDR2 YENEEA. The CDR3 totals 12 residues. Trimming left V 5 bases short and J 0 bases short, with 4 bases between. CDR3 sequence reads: CASSRNQETQYF. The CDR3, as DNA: TGTGCCAGCAGCCGCAACCAAGAGACCCAGTACTTC.

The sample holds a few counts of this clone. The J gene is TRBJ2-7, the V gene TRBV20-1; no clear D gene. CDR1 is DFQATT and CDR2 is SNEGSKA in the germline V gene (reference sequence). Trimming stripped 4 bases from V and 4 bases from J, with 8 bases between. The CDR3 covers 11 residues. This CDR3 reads CSAKVVYEQYF. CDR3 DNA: TGCAGTGCTAAAGTCGTTTACGAGCAGTACTTC.

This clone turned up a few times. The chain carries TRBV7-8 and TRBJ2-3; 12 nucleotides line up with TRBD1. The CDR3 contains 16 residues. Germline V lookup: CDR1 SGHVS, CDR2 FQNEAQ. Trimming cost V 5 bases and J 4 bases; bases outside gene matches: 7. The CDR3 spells CASSPRGDRGPDTQYF. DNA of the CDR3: TGTGCCAGCAGCCCCCGTGGGGACAGGGGGCCAGATACGCAGTATTTT.

CDR3 in DNA: TGTGCCAGCAGCTTACGCAGACAAGAGACCCAGTACTTC. Encoded protein: CASSLRRQETQYF. The chain recombines TRBV11-1 with TRBJ2-5; D is unresolved. V gave up 2 bases and J gave up 2 bases, with 6 bases separating them. This CDR3 is 13 amino acids long. Germline V CDR1 and CDR2: SGHAT, FQDESV (reference sequence).

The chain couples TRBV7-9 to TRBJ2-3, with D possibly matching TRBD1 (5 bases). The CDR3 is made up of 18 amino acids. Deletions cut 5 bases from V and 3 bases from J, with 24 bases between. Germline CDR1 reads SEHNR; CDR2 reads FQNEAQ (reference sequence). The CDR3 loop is CASSPLKATQGATDTQYF. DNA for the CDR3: TGTGCCAGCAGCCCCCTTAAGGCCACCCAAGGGGCGACAGATACGCAGTATTTT.

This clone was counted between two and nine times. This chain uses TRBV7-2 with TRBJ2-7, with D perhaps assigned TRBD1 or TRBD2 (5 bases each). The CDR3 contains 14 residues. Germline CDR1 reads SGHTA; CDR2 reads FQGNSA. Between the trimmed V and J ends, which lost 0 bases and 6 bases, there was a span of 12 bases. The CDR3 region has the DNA TGTGCCAGCAGCTTAGCGGGACCAAGCACCGAGCAGTACTTC. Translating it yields CASSLAGPSTEQYF.

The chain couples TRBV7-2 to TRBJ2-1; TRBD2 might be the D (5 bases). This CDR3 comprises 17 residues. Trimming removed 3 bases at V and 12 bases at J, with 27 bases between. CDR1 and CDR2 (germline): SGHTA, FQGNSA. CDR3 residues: CASSFQLSRGTGAGQFF. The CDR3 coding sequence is TGTGCCAGCAGCTTTCAGCTATCTCGGGGAACGGGTGCGGGGCAGTTCTTC.

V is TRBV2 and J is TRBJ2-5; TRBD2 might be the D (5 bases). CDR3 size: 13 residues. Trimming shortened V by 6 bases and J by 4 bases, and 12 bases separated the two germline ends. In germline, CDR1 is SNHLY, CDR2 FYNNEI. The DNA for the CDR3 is TGTGCCAGCAGGCCGAGGGTGTCAGAGACCCAGTACTTC. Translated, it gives CASRPRVSETQYF.

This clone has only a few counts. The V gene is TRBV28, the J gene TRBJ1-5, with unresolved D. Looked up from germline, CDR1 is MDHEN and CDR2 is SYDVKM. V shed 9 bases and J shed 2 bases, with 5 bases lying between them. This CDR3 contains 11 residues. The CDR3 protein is CASRGNQPQHF. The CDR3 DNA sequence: TGTGCCAGTAGGGGCAATCAGCCCCAGCATTTT.

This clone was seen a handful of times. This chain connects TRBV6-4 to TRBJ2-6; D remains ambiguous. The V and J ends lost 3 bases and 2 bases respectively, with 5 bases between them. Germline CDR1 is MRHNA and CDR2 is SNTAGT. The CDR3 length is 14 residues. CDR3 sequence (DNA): TGTGCCAGCAGTGAACAGACTGGGGCCAACGTCCTGACTTTC. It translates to CASSEQTGANVLTF.

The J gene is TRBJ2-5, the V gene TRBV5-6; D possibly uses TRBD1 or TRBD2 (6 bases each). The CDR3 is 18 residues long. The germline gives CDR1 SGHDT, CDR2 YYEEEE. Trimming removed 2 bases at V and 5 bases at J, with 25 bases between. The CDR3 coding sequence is TGTGCCAGCAGCTTAGGTCCGCCCTCGGGGGCTGTTTTGGAGACCCAGTACTTC. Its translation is CASSLGPPSGAVLETQYF.

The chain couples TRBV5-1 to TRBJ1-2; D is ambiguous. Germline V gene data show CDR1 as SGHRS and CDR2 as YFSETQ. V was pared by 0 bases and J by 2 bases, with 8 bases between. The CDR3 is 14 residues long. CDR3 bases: TGCGCCAGCAGCTTGGGTTCGGGAAACTATGGCTACACCTTC. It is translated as CASSLGSGNYGYTF.

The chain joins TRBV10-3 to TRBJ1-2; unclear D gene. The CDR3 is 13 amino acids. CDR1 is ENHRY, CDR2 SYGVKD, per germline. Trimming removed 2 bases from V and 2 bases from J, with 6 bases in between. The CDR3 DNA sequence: TGTGCCATCAGTGAGAGCGGGAACTATGGCTACACCTTC. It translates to CAISESGNYGYTF.

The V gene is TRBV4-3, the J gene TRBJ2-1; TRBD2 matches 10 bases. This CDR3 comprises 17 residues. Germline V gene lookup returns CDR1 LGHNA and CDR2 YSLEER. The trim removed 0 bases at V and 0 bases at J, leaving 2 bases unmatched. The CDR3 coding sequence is TGCGCCAGCAGCCAAGATCCTAGCGGGAGCTCCTACAATGAGCAGTTCTTC. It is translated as CASSQDPSGSSYNEQFF.

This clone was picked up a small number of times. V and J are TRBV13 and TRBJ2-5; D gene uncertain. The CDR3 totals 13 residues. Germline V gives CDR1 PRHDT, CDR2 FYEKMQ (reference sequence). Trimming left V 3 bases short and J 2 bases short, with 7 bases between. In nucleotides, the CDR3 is TGTGCCAGCAGCTTGGGCATTCAAGAGACCCAGTACTTC. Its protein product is CASSLGIQETQYF.

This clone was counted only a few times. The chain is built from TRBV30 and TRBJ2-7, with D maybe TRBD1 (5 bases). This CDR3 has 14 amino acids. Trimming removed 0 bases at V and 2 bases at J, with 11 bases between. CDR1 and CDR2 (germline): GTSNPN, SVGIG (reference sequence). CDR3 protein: CAWSVWQGPYEQYF. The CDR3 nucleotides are TGTGCCTGGAGTGTATGGCAGGGCCCCTACGAGCAGTACTTC. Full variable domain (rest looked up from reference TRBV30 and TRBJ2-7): SQTIHQWPATLVQPVGSPLSLECTVEGTSNPNLYWYRQAAGRGLQLLFYSVGIGQISSEVPQNLSASRPQDRQFILSSKKLLLSDSGFYLCAWSVWQGPYEQYFGPGTRLTVT.

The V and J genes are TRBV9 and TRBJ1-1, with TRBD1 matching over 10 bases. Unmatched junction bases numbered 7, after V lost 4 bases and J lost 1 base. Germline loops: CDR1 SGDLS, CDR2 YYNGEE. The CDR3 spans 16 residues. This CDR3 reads CASSLGQGETNTEAFF. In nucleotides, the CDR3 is TGTGCCAGCAGCCTCGGACAGGGGGAGACGAACACTGAAGCTTTCTTT.

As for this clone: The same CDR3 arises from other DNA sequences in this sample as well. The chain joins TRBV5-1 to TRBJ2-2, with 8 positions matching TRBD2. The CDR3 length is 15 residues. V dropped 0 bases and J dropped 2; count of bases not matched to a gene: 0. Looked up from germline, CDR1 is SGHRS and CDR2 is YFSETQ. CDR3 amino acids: CASSLGTSNTGELFF. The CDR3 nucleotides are TGCGCCAGCAGCTTGGGGACTAGCAACACCGGGGAGCTGTTTTTT.

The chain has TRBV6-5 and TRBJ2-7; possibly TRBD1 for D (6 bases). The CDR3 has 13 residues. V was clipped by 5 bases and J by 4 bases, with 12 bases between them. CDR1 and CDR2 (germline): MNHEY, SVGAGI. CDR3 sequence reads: CASSDVDRYEQYF. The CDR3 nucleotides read TGTGCCAGCAGTGACGTGGACAGATACGAGCAGTACTTC.